These 9 T cell receptor beta chains originate from one sample sequenced in a study of T cell changes during pregnancy in multiple sclerosis. TCRdb keeps only in-frame clones here, not all; method: immunoSEQ multiplex PCR. The sample has tens of thousands of clones; approximately 90% are singletons. The sequences come from CD4+ T cells from peripheral blood mononuclear cells, collected in the second trimester of pregnancy. The receptors come from a female donor with multiple sclerosis, enrolled in a pregnancy study.

The CDR3 protein is CASSPRSRGGAQETQYF. CDR3 coding DNA: TGTGCCAGCAGCCCAAGGTCGAGGGGGGGAGCGCAAGAGACCCAGTACTTC. The chain has TRBV5-4 and TRBJ2-5; D might be TRBD2 (7 bases). The CDR3 length is 17 residues. CDR1 and CDR2 from the germline V gene are SGHNT and YYREEE (reference sequence). V was trimmed by 4 bases and J by 2 bases, leaving 21 bases between them.

The chain recombines TRBV2 with TRBJ2-7; 13 positions match TRBD2. This CDR3 region has 14 residues. Germline loops: CDR1 SNHLY, CDR2 FYNNEI. V dropped 6 bases and J dropped 2; count of bases not matched to a gene: 1. The chain's CDR3 is CASRGLAGTYEQYF. In DNA, the CDR3 is TGTGCCAGCAGGGGACTAGCGGGGACCTACGAGCAGTACTTC.

This chain connects TRBV6-5 to TRBJ2-3; maybe TRBD2 (6 bases). The V end was cut by 2 bases, the J end by 8 bases, with 11 bases between. The CDR3 totals 13 residues. CDR1 is MNHEY, CDR2 SVGAGI, per germline. The CDR3 protein is CASSYPKGGTQYF. The DNA of the CDR3 is TGTGCCAGCAGTTACCCCAAGGGAGGTACGCAGTATTTT.

The gene calls are TRBV5-1 and TRBJ1-1; D is unresolved. This CDR3 is 14 amino acids long. V was shortened by 0 bases and J by 1 base, with 7 bases between the two germline ends. The germline V gene encodes CDR1 SGHRS and CDR2 YFSETQ. The chain's CDR3 is CASSLDSANTEAFF. The CDR3 DNA is TGCGCCAGCAGCTTGGACAGTGCGAACACTGAAGCTTTCTTT.

This clone was counted only a few times. This chain uses TRBV5-1 with TRBJ2-3, with 8 bases aligning to TRBD2. The CDR3 length is 16 residues. Germline V gene data show CDR1 as SGHRS and CDR2 as YFSETQ. Trimming cost V 0 bases and J 4 bases; bases outside gene matches: 7. The CDR3 protein is CASSLGLTGGSDTQYF. CDR3 DNA sequence: TGCGCCAGCAGCTTGGGACTGACGGGAGGGTCAGATACGCAGTATTTT.

The chain combines TRBV27 with TRBJ2-7; 7 bases match TRBD1. Germline CDR1 reads MNHEY; CDR2 reads SMNVEV (reference sequence). The CDR3 contains 14 residues. The V segment lost 5 bases and the J segment 5 bases; nucleotides outside the gene matches: 9. The CDR3 is CASSALDRDHEQYF. CDR3 coding DNA: TGTGCCAGCAGTGCCCTCGACAGGGACCACGAGCAGTACTTC.

This rearrangement joins TRBV28 to TRBJ2-3; D is possibly TRBD2 (6 bases). V was cut by 6 bases and J by 2 bases, with 15 bases left in between. From germline, CDR1 is MDHEN and CDR2 SYDVKM. This CDR3 spans 15 amino acids. The CDR3 DNA sequence: TGTGCCAGCAGCCACAAGGGACTGTTCACAGATACGCAGTATTTT. It yields the protein CASSHKGLFTDTQYF. The full variable domain, its missing parts supplied by reference TRBV28 and TRBJ2-3, is DVKVTQSSRYLVKRTGEKVFLECVQDMDHENMFWYRQDPGLGLRLIYFSYDVKMKEKGDIPEGYSVSREKKERFSLILESASTNQTSMYLCASSHKGLFTDTQYFGPGTRLTVL.

This chain links TRBV19 with TRBJ1-5; D unresolved. The V and J ends lost 3 bases and 4 bases respectively, with 7 bases between them. This CDR3 is 13 amino acids long. The germline gives CDR1 LNHDA, CDR2 SQIVND (reference sequence). Written as DNA, the CDR3 is TGTGCCAGTAGTATGACACCTAATCAGCCCCAGCATTTT. This sequence encodes CASSMTPNQPQHF. Full variable domain (missing parts from reference TRBV19 and TRBJ1-5): DGGITQSPKYLFRKEGQNVTLSCEQNLNHDAMYWYRQDPGQGLRLIYYSQIVNDFQKGDIAEGYSVSREKKESFPLTVTSAQKNPTAFYLCASSMTPNQPQHFGDGTRLSIL.

The genes are TRBV5-6 and TRBJ2-7; 9 bases line up with TRBD1. With V trimmed by 4 bases and J by 1 base, 6 bases remained unmatched. Per the germline V gene, CDR1 is SGHDT and CDR2 is YYEEEE. There are 15 residues in the CDR3. The chain's CDR3 is CASSRTGTGSYEQYF. The CDR3 DNA sequence: TGTGCCAGCAGCAGAACCGGGACAGGGTCCTACGAGCAGTACTTC.